A selection of T cell receptor beta chains follows, all from one sample in a study of CD8 T cells in Susac syndrome. TCRdb re-called the immunoSEQ multiplex PCR reads through MiXCR, storing one row per CDR3 protein. The sample consists of 170,000 or so distinct CDR3 sequences, roughly 94% of them appearing once. Sequenced sample: CD4+ T cells from PBMCs. The source of these receptors is a human donor with Susac syndrome. Each CDR3 is given with its conserved first and last residue.

j_call v_call cdr3_aa
TRBJ2-5 TRBV7-6 CASSPFSGAQYF
TRBJ2-7 TRBV6-5 CASSFQDRGLYEQYF
TRBJ1-5 TRBV27 CASSFVGQPQHF
TRBJ2-3 TRBV10-3 CAISEAAYSTDTQYF
TRBJ2-5 TRBV2 CASSVGQQETQYF
TRBJ2-7 TRBV29-1 CSVSGGKIYEQYF
TRBJ2-7 TRBV28 CASSTGQGALEQYF
TRBJ1-1 TRBV3-1 CASSFYLNTEAFF
TRBJ2-1 TRBV30 CAWSRSDRSYNEQFF
TRBJ2-3 TRBV18 CASSPRDSGRDTQYF
TRBJ2-7 TRBV4-3 CASSQDQVSREQYF
TRBJ1-6 TRBV9 CASSTPGRNNSPLHF
TRBJ2-5 TRBV20-1 CSAPVSGRAGETQYF